This TCR beta chain is drawn from a study of T cell responses to AZD1222 COVID-19 vaccine. Points on this clone: The antigen is unknown.

Sequenced by immunoSEQ multiplex PCR; TCRdb stores in-frame clones only, minus some. The table has more than 75,000 clones, approximately 87% seen once. Study conclusions and caveats: Clonal diversity was possibly underestimated; the donors were predominantly white British and more often female.

The CDR3 totals 14 residues. In germline, CDR1 is GTSNPN, CDR2 SVGIG (reference sequence). V lost 3 bases to trimming and J lost 8 bases; unmatched junction nucleotides: 11. The receptor's source is an adult in good health. The specimen comprised peripheral blood, sampled on day 0 of AZD1222 vaccination. This chain links TRBV30 with TRBJ1-2; 8 bases line up with TRBD1. CDR3 protein: CAWRMLQGVGGYTF. CDR3 bases: TGTGCCTGGAGGATGTTACAGGGGGTAGGCGGCTACACCTTC.